A single T cell receptor beta chain is shown here with its context. The clone's antigen remains unknown. Libraries were made using 5' RACE. For each TCR library, roughly 3,600 ng of total RNA was used. For each sample, cDNA synthesis with SMARTScribe reverse transcriptase was split into eight separate reactions. During cDNA synthesis, template switching introduced unique molecular identifiers that contained a 6-nucleotide sample barcode. Amplification of TCRalpha and TCRbeta cDNA involved two nested PCRs of 16 and 9 cycles, and each PCR was followed by bead purification. Before amplification, the cDNA was treated with uracil DNA-glycosylase and purified using the QIAquick PCR purification kit. In the second PCR, Illumina TruSeq-compatible adapters and sample-specific barcodes were added. Library quality and concentration were checked on TapeStation and Qubit, and libraries were pooled at roughly 5 ng each. The pooled libraries were sequenced with 2 x 100 bp reads and custom sequencing primers on an Illumina HiSeq2500 single-index Rapid Run. The authors processed their data as follows. PCR and sequencing errors were corrected by UMI-based consensus assembly using MiGEC version 1.2.6. MiXCR version 2.1.1 was used to carry out V(D)J alignment, clonotype assembly and CDR3 extraction. To normalise gene usage, clonotype sharing and MAIT/NKT TCR abundance, the analysis used the top 1000, 10 000 and 20 000 clonotypes per sample. Diversity was computed as the inverse Simpson index with the vegan R package after downsampling to 27 000 UMIs. Paired Mann-Whitney U tests on discordant twin pairs were used, with Benjamini-Hochberg multiple-testing correction. Reads reprocessed by TCRdb are summarized as one entry per CDR3 protein sequence, and DNA is absent. V and J calls and clone size were set by TCRdb, not the authors. The sample's table lists a count of 420,000 or so distinct CDR3 sequences. Of the sample, 2% to 3% is held by the ten largest clones.

From each donor, an approximately 2.5 ml peripheral blood sample was drawn into PAXgene tubes and stored at -80 degrees C. Total RNA was isolated from whole blood with the PAXgene blood miRNA kit on an automated QIAcube, without T cell sorting. Peripheral blood from monozygotic twin pairs, either concordant or discordant for inflammatory bowel disease, underwent deep TCRalpha and TCRbeta repertoire profiling that used unique molecular barcoding. Smoking habits were recorded for all twin pairs, with individuals classified as current, former or never smokers. This entry comes from a study of monozygotic twins with inflammatory bowel disease (dated by TCRdb to between 2018 and 2020). The study in broad terms: In total, 28 monozygotic twin pairs made up the full study: 19 Danish pairs, all IBD-discordant, plus nine German pairs, of which four were IBD-concordant and five were IBD-discordant. The search for disease-associated traits relied mainly on comparing, within discordant pairs, IBD patients with their genetically identical healthy co-twins. Each individual had, on average, about 151 000 unique TCRalpha sequences and 181 000 unique TCRbeta sequences available for analysis.

Study-level results and caveats: Measured by the inverse Simpson index, TCRbeta repertoire diversity was lower in IBD patients than in their healthy co-twins. Differing immunosuppressive treatments among patients may have added background noise and inter-individual variability to the repertoires. Repertoire similarity did not differ between concordant and discordant twins, which could be due to limited statistical power. The analysis was unable to tell apart different T cell subtypes. Compared with healthy twins, IBD patients had fewer clonotypes in common with other individuals, a difference most pronounced in patients showing signs of disease activity. The results gave no support for a single strong signal or clonotype linked to IBD.

CDR3 length: 14 amino acids, cysteine to phenylalanine. No DNA has been recorded. Sequences LGHDT (CDR1) and YNNKEL (CDR2) are obtained from the germline V gene (reference sequence). The sequenced sample consisted of blood. The chain is assembled from TRBV3-1 and TRBJ1-1. This TCR derives from a human donor with ulcerative colitis or Crohn's disease, or a healthy co-twin of an affected twin (not recorded which). For the CDR3, the sequence is CASSRGGGGAEAFF.